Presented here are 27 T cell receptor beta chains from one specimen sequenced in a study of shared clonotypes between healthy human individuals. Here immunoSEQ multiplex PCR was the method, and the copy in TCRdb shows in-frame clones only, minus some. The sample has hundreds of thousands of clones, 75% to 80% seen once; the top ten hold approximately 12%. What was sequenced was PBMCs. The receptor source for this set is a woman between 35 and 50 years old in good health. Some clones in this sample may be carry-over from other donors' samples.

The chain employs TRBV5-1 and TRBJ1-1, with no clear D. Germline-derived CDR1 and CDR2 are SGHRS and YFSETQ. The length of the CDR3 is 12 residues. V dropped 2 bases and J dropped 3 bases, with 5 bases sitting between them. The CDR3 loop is CASSFPDTEAFF. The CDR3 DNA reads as TGCGCCAGCAGCTTCCCTGACACTGAAGCTTTCTTT.

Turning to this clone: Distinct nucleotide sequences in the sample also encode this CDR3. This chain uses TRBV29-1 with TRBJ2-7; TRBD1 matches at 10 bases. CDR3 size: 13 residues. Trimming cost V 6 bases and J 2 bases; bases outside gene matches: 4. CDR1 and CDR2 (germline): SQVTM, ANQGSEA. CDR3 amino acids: CSVAGTGAYEQYF. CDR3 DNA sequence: TGCAGCGTGGCTGGGACAGGGGCCTACGAGCAGTACTTC.

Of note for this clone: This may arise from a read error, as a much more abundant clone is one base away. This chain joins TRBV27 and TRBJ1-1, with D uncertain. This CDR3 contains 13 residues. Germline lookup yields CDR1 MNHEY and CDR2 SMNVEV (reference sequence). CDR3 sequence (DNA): TGTGTCAGCAGACCCCCTTGGGGCACTGAAGCTTTCTTT. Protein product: CVSRPPWGTEAFF.

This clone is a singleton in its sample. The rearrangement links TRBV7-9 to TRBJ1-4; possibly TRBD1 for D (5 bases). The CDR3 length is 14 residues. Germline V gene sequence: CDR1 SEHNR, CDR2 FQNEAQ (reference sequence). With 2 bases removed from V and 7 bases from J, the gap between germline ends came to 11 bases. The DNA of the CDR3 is TGTGCCAGCAGCTTAAGGGACGGTGGTGAAAAACTGTTTTTT. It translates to CASSLRDGGEKLFF. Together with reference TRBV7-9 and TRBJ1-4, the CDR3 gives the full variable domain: DTGVSQNPRHKITKRGQNVTFRCDPISEHNRLYWYRQTLGQGPEFLTYFQNEAQLEKSRLLSDRFSAERPKGSFSTLEIQRTEQGDSAMYLCASSLRDGGEKLFFGSGTQLSVL.

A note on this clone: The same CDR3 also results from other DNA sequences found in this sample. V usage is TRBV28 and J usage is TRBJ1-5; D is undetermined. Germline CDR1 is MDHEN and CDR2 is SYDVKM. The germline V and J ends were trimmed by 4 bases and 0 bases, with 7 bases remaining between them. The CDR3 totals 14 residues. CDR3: CASSYGSSNQPQHF. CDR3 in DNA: TGTGCCAGCAGTTACGGTTCTAGCAATCAGCCCCAGCATTTT.

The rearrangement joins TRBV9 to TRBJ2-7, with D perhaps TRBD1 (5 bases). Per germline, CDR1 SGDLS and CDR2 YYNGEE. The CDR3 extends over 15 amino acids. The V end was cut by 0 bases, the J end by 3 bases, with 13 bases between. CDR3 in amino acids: CASSVEPLGLYEQYF. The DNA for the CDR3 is TGTGCCAGCAGCGTAGAGCCCTTGGGGCTCTACGAGCAGTACTTC.

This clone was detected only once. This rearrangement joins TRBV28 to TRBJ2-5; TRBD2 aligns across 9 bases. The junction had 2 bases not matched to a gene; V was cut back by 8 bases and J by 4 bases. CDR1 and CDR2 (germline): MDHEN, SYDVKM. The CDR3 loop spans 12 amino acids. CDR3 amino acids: CASVSGRETQYF. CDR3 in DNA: TGTGCCAGCGTTAGCGGGAGAGAGACCCAGTACTTC.

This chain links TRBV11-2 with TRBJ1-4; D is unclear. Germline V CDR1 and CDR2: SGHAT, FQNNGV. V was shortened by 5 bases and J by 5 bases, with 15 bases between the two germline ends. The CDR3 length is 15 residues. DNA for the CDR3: TGTGCCAGCAGCCCAGATGGGCGCCCAAATGAAAAACTGTTTTTT. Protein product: CASSPDGRPNEKLFF.

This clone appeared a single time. CDR3 DNA: TGTGCCAGCAGTCCCCTGGACAGGGATAATTCACCCCTCCACTTT. Its protein product is CASSPLDRDNSPLHF. V usage is TRBV28 and J usage is TRBJ1-6; 8 bases map to TRBD1. Trimming removed 5 bases from V and 5 bases from J; junction bases left unmatched: 5. CDR3 length equals 15 residues. Germline V lookup: CDR1 MDHEN, CDR2 SYDVKM.

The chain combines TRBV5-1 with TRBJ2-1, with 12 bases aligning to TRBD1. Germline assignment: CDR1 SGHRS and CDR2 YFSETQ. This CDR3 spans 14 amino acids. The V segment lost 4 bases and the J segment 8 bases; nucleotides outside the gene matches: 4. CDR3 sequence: CASSAGTGGYEQFF. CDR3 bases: TGCGCCAGCAGCGCCGGGACAGGGGGCTATGAGCAGTTCTTC.

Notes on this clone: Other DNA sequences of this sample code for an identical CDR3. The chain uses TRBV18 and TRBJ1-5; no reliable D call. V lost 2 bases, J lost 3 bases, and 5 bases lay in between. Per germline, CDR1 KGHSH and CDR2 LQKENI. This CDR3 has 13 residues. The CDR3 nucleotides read TGTGCCAGCTCACCAGGACCCAATCAGCCCCAGCATTTT. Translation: CASSPGPNQPQHF.

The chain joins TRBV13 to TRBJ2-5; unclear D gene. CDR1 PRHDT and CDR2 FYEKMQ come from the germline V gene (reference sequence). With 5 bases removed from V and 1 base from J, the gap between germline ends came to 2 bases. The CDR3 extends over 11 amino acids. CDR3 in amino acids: CASSPQETQYF. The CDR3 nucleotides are TGTGCCAGCAGCCCCCAAGAGACCCAGTACTTC. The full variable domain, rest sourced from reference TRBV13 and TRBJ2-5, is AAGVIQSPRHLIKEKRETATLKCYPIPRHDTVYWYQQGPGQDPQFLISFYEKMQSDKGSIPDRFSAQQFSDYHSELNMSSLELGDSALYFCASSPQETQYFGPGTRLLVL.

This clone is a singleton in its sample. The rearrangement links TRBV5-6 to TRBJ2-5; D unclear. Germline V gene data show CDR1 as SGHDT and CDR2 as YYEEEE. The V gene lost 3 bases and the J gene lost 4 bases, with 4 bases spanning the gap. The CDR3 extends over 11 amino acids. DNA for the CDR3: TGTGCCAGCAGCTACACAGAGACCCAGTACTTC. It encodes CASSYTETQYF.

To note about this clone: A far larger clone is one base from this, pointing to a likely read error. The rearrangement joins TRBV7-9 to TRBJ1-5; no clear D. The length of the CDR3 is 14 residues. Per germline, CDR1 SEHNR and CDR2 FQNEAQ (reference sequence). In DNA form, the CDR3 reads TGTGCCAGCAGCTTTGACGGCTATTATCAGCCCCAGCGTTTT. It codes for CASSFDGYYQPQRF.

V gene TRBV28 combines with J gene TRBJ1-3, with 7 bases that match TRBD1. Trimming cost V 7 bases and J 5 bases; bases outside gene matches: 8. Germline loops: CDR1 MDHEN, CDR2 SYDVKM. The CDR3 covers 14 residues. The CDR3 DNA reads TGTGCCAGCAAATCTACAGGGGCGCGAAACACCATATATTTT. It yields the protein CASKSTGARNTIYF.

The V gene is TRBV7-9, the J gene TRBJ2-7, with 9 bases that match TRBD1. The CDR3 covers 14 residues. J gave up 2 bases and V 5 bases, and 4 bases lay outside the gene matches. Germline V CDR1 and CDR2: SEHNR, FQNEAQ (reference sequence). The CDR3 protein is CASSERQGAYEQYF. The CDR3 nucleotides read TGTGCCAGCAGCGAACGACAGGGGGCCTACGAGCAGTACTTC.

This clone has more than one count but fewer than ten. The CDR3, as DNA: TGCGCCAGCAGTGAATATAGCAATCAGCCCCAGCATTTT. It translates to CASSEYSNQPQHF. V is TRBV10-2 and J is TRBJ1-5, with D hard to call. The CDR3 spans 13 residues. Germline lookup yields CDR1 WSHSY and CDR2 SAAADI. Trimming removed 3 bases at V and 0 bases at J, with 3 bases between.

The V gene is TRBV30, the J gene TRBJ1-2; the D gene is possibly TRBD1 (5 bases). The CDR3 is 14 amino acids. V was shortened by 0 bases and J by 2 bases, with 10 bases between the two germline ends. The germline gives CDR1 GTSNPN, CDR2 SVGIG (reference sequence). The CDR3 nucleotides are TGTGCCTGGAGTGTATTGGGGCAGAACTATGGCTACACCTTC. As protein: CAWSVLGQNYGYTF.

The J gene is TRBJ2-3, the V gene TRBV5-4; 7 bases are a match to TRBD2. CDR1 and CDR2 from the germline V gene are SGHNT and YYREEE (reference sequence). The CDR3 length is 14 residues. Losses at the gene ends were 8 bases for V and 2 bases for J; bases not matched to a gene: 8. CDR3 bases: TGTGCCAGTAAACCGGGGGGTACCACAGATACGCAGTATTTT. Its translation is CASKPGGTTDTQYF.

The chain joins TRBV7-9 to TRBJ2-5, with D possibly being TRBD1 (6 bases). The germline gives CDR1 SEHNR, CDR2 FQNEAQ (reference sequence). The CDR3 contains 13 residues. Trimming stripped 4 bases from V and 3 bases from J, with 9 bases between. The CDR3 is CASSYAGEETQYF. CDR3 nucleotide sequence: TGTGCCAGCAGCTACGCAGGGGAAGAGACCCAGTACTTC.

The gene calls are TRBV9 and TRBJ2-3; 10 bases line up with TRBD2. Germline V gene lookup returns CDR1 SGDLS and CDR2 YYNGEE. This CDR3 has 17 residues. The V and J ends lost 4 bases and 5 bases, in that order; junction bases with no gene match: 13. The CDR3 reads CASSSPNLAGVGDTQYF. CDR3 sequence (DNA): TGTGCCAGCAGCTCACCCAACCTAGCGGGAGTAGGAGATACGCAGTATTTT.

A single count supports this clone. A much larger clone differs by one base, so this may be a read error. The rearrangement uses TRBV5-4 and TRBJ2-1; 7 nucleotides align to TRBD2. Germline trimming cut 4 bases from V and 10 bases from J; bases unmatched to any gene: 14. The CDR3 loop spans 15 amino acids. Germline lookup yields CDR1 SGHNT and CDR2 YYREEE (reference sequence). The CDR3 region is CASSPPLTGGKEQFF. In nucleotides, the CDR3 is TGTGCCAGCAGCCCTCCTCTAACGGGAGGTAAGGAGCAGTTCTTC.

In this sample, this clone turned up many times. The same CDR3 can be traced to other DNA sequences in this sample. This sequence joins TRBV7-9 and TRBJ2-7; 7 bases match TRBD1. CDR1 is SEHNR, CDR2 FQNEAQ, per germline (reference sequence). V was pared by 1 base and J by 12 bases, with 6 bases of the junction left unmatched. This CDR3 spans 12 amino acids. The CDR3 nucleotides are TGTGCCAGCAGCTTAGAGGGACAGTCTGGGTACTTC. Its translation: CASSLEGQSGYF.

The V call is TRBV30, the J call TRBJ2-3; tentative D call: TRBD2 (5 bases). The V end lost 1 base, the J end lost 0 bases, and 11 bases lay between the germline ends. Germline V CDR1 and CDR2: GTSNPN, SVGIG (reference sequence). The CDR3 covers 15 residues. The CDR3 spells CAWSEGAASTDTQYF. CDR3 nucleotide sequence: TGTGCCTGGAGTGAAGGAGCGGCTAGCACAGATACGCAGTATTTT.

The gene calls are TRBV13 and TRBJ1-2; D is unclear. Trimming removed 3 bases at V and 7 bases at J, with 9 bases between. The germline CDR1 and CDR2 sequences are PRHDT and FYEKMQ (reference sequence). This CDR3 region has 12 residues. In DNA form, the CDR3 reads TGTGCCAGCAGCTTGGGCCGGGGTGGCTACACCTTC. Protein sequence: CASSLGRGGYTF.

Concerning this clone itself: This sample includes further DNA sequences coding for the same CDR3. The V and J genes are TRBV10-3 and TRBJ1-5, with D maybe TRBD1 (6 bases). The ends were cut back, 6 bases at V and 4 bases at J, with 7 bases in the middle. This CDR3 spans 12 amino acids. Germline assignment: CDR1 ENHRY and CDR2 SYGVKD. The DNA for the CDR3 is TGTGCCATCAGACAGGGAAATCAGCCCCAGCATTTT. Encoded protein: CAIRQGNQPQHF.

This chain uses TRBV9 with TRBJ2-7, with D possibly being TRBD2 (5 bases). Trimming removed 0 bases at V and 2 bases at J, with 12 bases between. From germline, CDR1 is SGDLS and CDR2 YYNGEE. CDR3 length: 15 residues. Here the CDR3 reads CASSVDLAVPYEQYF. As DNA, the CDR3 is TGTGCCAGCAGCGTAGACCTAGCAGTTCCCTACGAGCAGTACTTC. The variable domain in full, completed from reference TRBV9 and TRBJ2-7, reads DSGVTQTPKHLITATGQRVTLRCSPRSGDLSVYWYQQSLDQGLQFLIQYYNGEERAKGNILERFSAQQFPDLHSELNLSSLELGDSALYFCASSVDLAVPYEQYFGPGTRLTVT.